This T cell receptor beta chain was identified in a study of cytomegalovirus exposure and HLA in healthy donors. General observations from the study: In presence/absence analyses, roughly uniform sequencing depth across donors was assumed. The study reported that TCR beta sequences accurately predicted HLA-A and HLA-B alleles in most subjects.

Germline CDR1 is SGHAT and CDR2 is FQNNGV. V was pared by 0 bases and J by 4 bases, with 6 bases between. This CDR3 contains 13 residues. This clone was seen only once. Antigen unknown. 13 Jbeta primers and 60 Vbeta primers were used for the PCR. Clones were sequenced by immunoSEQ multiplex PCR, and TCRdb holds only the in-frame ones, with some missing. The sample lists some 190,000 clones, more than 75% occurring once. Input material: PBMCs. The TCR sequence derives from a woman in her thirties in good health and CMV-seropositive. The chain is built from TRBV11-2 and TRBJ1-2, with D uncertain. The CDR3 DNA reads as TGTGCCAGCAGCTTAGATACAGTCTATGGCTACACCTTC. Translating gives CASSLDTVYGYTF.